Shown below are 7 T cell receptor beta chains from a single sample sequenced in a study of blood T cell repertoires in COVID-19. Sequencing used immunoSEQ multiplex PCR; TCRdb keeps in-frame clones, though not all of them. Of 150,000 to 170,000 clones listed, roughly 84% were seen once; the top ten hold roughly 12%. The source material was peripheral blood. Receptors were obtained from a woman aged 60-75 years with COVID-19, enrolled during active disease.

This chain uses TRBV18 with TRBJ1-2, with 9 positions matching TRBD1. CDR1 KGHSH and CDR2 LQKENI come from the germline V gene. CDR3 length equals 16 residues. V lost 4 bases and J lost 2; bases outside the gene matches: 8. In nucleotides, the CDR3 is TGTGCCAGCTCACTTATTCTCGGGACAGGGAACTATGGCTACACCTTC. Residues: CASSLILGTGNYGYTF.

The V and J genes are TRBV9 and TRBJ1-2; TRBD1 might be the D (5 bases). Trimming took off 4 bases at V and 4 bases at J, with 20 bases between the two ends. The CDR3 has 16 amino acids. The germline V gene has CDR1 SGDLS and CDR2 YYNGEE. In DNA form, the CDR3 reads TGTGCCAGCAGCCGGGGGGAGGGCAGGTCCCCCTATGGCTACACCTTC. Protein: CASSRGEGRSPYGYTF.

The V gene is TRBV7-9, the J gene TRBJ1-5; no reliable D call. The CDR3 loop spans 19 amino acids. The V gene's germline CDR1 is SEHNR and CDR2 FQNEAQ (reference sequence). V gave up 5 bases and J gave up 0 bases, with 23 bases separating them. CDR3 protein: CASSKANSRADLSNQPQHF. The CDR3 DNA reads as TGTGCCAGCAGCAAAGCCAACTCGAGGGCGGATCTTAGCAATCAGCCCCAGCATTTT.

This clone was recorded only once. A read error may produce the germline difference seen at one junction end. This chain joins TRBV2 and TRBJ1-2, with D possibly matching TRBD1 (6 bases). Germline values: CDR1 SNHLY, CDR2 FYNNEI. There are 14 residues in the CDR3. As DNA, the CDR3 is TGTGCCAGCATTGAACAGGGCACCAACTATGGCTACACCTTC. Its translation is CASIEQGTNYGYTF. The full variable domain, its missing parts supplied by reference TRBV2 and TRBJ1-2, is EPEVTQTPSHQVTQMGQEVILRCVPISNHLYFYWYRQILGQKVEFLVSFYNNEISEKSEIFDDQFSVERPDGSNFTLKIRSTKLEDSAMYFCASIEQGTNYGYTFGSGTRLTVV.

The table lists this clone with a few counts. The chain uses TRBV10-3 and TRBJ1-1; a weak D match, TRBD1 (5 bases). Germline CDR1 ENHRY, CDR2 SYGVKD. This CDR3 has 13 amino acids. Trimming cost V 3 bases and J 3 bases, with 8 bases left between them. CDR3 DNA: TGTGCCATCAGTGAAGGGGCGGACACTGAAGCTTTCTTT. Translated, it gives CAISEGADTEAFF.

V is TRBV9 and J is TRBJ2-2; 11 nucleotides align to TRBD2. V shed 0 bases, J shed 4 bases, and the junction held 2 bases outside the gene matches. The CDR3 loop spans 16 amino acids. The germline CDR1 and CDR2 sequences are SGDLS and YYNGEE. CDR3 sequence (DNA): TGTGCCAGCAGCGTAGTAGCGGGAGGGCCCACCGGGGAGCTGTTTTTT. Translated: CASSVVAGGPTGELFF.

This CDR3 reads CASSSTTGGTGNTIYF. The CDR3 DNA reads as TGTGCCAGCAGTTCCACTACAGGGGGAACTGGAAACACCATATATTTT. The V call is TRBV6-5, the J call TRBJ1-3; 8 nucleotides line up with TRBD1. Unmatched junction bases numbered 7, after V lost 4 bases and J lost 2 bases. The CDR3 consists of 16 residues. CDR1 and CDR2 (germline): MNHEY, SVGAGI.